One sample yielded the 19 T cell receptor beta chains listed below, sequenced in a study of blood T cell repertoires in COVID-19. Method: immunoSEQ multiplex PCR; TCRdb's copy keeps in-frame clones and lacks some. The sample lists roughly 160,000 clones; roughly 83% were seen once. Sample: PBMCs or T cells enriched from blood (not recorded which). The receptors here all came from a woman aged 60-70 years who had recovered from COVID-19.

The gene calls are TRBV11-2 and TRBJ1-2, with a weak D call TRBD1 (6 bases). Germline CDR1 is SGHAT and CDR2 is FQNNGV. The CDR3 length is 16 residues. The germline V and J ends were trimmed by 4 bases and 5 bases, with 20 bases remaining between them. CDR3 amino acids: CASSSDSRELSYGYTF. CDR3 sequence (DNA): TGTGCCAGCAGCTCGGACAGTCGCGAGTTGAGTTATGGCTACACCTTC.

This sequence joins TRBV11-2 and TRBJ1-1; the match to TRBD1 covers 7 bases. The CDR3 is 16 residues long. V shed 3 bases, J shed 4 bases, and the junction held 11 bases outside the gene matches. Germline CDR1 reads SGHAT; CDR2 reads FQNNGV. CDR3 nucleotide sequence: TGTGCCAGCAGCTTGTCAGGGGGACTTGGCACCACTGAAGCTTTCTTT. This translates into CASSLSGGLGTTEAFF.

The CDR3 DNA reads as TGTGCCAGCAGTTCGACGTGGGGAGCGAACACTGAAGCTTTCTTT. Its protein product is CASSSTWGANTEAFF. This chain joins TRBV27 and TRBJ1-1; D is ambiguous. V lost 4 bases and J 1 base, leaving 13 bases between the germline ends. This CDR3 is 15 amino acids long. CDR1 and CDR2 from the germline V gene are MNHEY and SMNVEV (reference sequence).

This chain joins TRBV11-2 and TRBJ2-7, with 9 bases lining up with TRBD1. The CDR3 sequence is 14 residues long. V trimming: 3 bases; J trimming: 3 bases; junction bases outside the gene matches: 3. Germline CDR1 is SGHAT and CDR2 is FQNNGV. CDR3 coding DNA: TGTGCCAGCAGCTTGGGACAGGGATACTACGAGCAGTACTTC. Encoded protein: CASSLGQGYYEQYF. The whole variable domain, filled in from reference TRBV11-2 and TRBJ2-7, reads EAGVAQSPRYKIIEKRQSVAFWCNPISGHATLYWYQQILGQGPKLLIQFQNNGVVDDSQLPKDRFSAERLKGVDSTLKIQPAKLEDSAVYLCASSLGQGYYEQYFGPGTRLTVT.

V usage is TRBV3-1 (or the pseudogene TRBV3-2) and J usage is TRBJ1-1, with D maybe TRBD1 (5 bases). V lost 1 base and J 3 bases, leaving 12 bases between the germline ends. Germline V lookup: CDR1 LGHDT, CDR2 YNNKEL (reference sequence). The CDR3 is made up of 15 amino acids. DNA of the CDR3: TGTGCCAGCAGCCAAGCGACCTCGGGGGACACTGAAGCTTTCTTT. This sequence encodes CASSQATSGDTEAFF.

The DNA of the CDR3 is TGTGCCAGCAGACGACTAGTCCCCACAGATACGCAGTATTTT. Protein sequence: CASRRLVPTDTQYF. The chain couples TRBV2 to TRBJ2-3, with D maybe TRBD2 (6 bases). This CDR3 is built from 14 residues. Trimming left V 6 bases short and J 2 bases short, with 12 bases between. CDR1 and CDR2 from the germline V gene are SNHLY and FYNNEI.

Notes on this clone: The junction does not match germline at one end; this may be a read error. The chain employs TRBV3-1 (or the pseudogene TRBV3-2) and TRBJ1-1; D perhaps matches TRBD1 (5 bases). CDR1 is LGHDT and CDR2 is YNNKEL in the germline V gene (reference sequence). The length of the CDR3 is 12 residues. In DNA form, the CDR3 reads TGTGCCAGCAGTCAAGGGGCCCAGGGAGCTTTCTTT. Amino acid sequence: CASSQGAQGAFF.

This clone was observed many times. CDR3 sequence (DNA): TGTGCCAGCCGTCCTAGAGGGGCAGGGGGCGGTGGCAATCAGCCCCAGCATTTT. Protein sequence: CASRPRGAGGGGNQPQHF. This chain uses TRBV6-6 with TRBJ1-5; 8 positions agree with TRBD1. J lost 2 bases, V lost 8 bases, and 17 bases had no gene match. Per germline, CDR1 MNHNY and CDR2 SVGAGI (reference sequence). The CDR3 consists of 18 residues.

The chain recombines TRBV10-3 with TRBJ2-3; 10 nucleotides agree with TRBD2. This CDR3 region has 15 residues. With 5 bases clipped from V and 7 bases from J, the junction kept 9 bases outside the gene matches. Germline V gene data show CDR1 as ENHRY and CDR2 as SYGVKD. The CDR3 nucleotides are TGTGCCATCAGTCCAGGACTAGCGGCTCCGCATACGCAGTATTTT. This encodes CAISPGLAAPHTQYF.

The chain uses TRBV11-2 and TRBJ2-1; TRBD1 matches at 8 bases. The germline V gene encodes CDR1 SGHAT and CDR2 FQNNGV. V dropped 3 bases and J dropped 4; count of bases not matched to a gene: 2. The CDR3 contains 14 residues. For the CDR3, the DNA is TGTGCCAGCAGCTTCGGACAGGGTTACAATGAGCAGTTCTTC. Protein product: CASSFGQGYNEQFF.

The J gene is TRBJ2-1, the V gene TRBV10-1; 7 nucleotides match TRBD2. Germline values: CDR1 WNHNN, CDR2 SYGVQD (reference sequence). This CDR3 spans 15 amino acids. The ends lost 2 bases at V and 0 bases at J; junction bases unmatched: 1. CDR3 residues: CASSEGGSSYNEQFF. The CDR3 bases are TGCGCCAGCAGTGAGGGCGGGAGCTCCTACAATGAGCAGTTCTTC.

This clone came up a few times. The chain combines TRBV5-1 with TRBJ2-7; TRBD2 is a possible D gene (6 bases). The ends were cut back, 4 bases at V and 0 bases at J, with 17 bases in the middle. CDR3 length equals 16 residues. The germline V gene encodes CDR1 SGHRS and CDR2 YFSETQ. The DNA of the CDR3 is TGCGCCAGCAGCCTGGGTTTACGGGGGAACTCCTACGAGCAGTACTTC. Its protein is CASSLGLRGNSYEQYF.

A note on this clone: The junction does not match germline at one end; this may be a read error. V and J are TRBV6-5 and TRBJ1-1; maybe TRBD1 (6 bases). CDR1 and CDR2 (germline): MNHEY, SVGAGI. The CDR3 length is 14 residues. For the CDR3, the DNA is TGTGCCAGCAGTCACTCCGGGGGGCTCTCTGAAGCTTTCTTT. It is translated as CASSHSGGLSEAFF.

J is TRBJ2-2 and V is TRBV18, with D possibly TRBD2 on 6 matching bases. Germline CDR1 is KGHSH and CDR2 is LQKENI. This CDR3 comprises 13 residues. The CDR3 here is CAGGGVNTGELFF. In DNA, the CDR3 is TGTGCTGGCGGCGGGGTGAACACCGGGGAGCTGTTTTTT.

This clone has at least ten counts. This chain joins TRBV2 and TRBJ2-3; a possible D gene is TRBD1 (6 bases). This CDR3 has 15 amino acids. V lost 3 bases and J lost 9, with 19 bases in between. The germline V gene encodes CDR1 SNHLY and CDR2 FYNNEI. CDR3 sequence (DNA): TGTGCCAGCAGTGAGGGGGCAGGGGAAAATATCACGCAGTATTTT. Protein: CASSEGAGENITQYF.

V usage is TRBV11-2 and J usage is TRBJ1-6; 11 positions match TRBD1. CDR1 and CDR2 (germline): SGHAT, FQNNGV. The V segment lost 5 bases and the J segment 7 bases; nucleotides outside the gene matches: 4. CDR3 length: 15 amino acids. Here the CDR3 reads CASSEGDRGNSPLHF. Here the CDR3 DNA reads TGTGCCAGCAGCGAGGGGGACAGGGGGAATTCACCCCTCCACTTT.

This chain connects TRBV11-1 to TRBJ1-2, with D perhaps matching TRBD1 (5 bases). V dropped 5 bases and J dropped 6 bases, with 19 bases sitting between them. Germline CDR1 reads SGHAT; CDR2 reads FQDESV (reference sequence). The CDR3 sequence is 15 residues long. CDR3 loop: CASSHPGRDLHGYTF. The DNA for the CDR3 is TGTGCCAGCAGCCACCCGGGGAGGGACCTCCATGGCTACACCTTC.

CDR3 nucleotide sequence: TGTGCCAGTAGTCCCAACGGCCCCGAGGATGGCTACACCTTC. Protein product: CASSPNGPEDGYTF. The chain recombines TRBV19 with TRBJ1-2; D gene uncertain. The CDR3 covers 14 residues. The V gene's germline CDR1 is LNHDA and CDR2 SQIVND (reference sequence). Trimming stripped 5 bases from V and 6 bases from J, with 16 bases between.

The chain is built from TRBV7-2 and TRBJ1-2; TRBD1 is a possible D gene (6 bases). V lost 2 bases and J 5 bases, leaving 12 bases between the germline ends. Germline V gene sequence: CDR1 SGHTA, CDR2 FQGNSA. The CDR3 length is 14 residues. The CDR3 region is CASSLSSGVYGYTF. CDR3 nucleotides: TGTGCCAGCAGCTTATCTTCAGGGGTGTATGGCTACACCTTC.